This TCR beta chain is drawn from a study of T cells in Graves' hyperthyroidism and ophthalmopathy. Study conclusions and caveats: In simple terms, a model built on 13 V-J features told ophthalmopathy apart from stable hyperthyroidism.

J was trimmed by 1 base and V by 5 bases; bases with no gene match: 7. This CDR3 contains 15 residues. The germline CDR1 and CDR2 sequences are MNHEY and SVGEGT. RNA transcripts provided the source from which TCR beta CDR3 regions were amplified. First-round RT-PCR targeting the TCR CDR3 was performed with the HTBI primer set. TCRdb redid the calling of the multiplex PCR reads with MiXCR, one entry per CDR3 protein. The table has hundreds of thousands of distinct CDR3 sequences, 24% seen once. This clonotype has just a few counts. The antigen remains undetermined. The receptor comes from a woman aged 30 to 39 with Graves' ophthalmopathy. The sequencing input was blood. The chain recombines TRBV6-2 or TRBV6-3 with TRBJ1-1, with TRBD1 identical over 7 bases. CDR3 bases: TGTGCCAGCAGTCCCTCGGGACAGCCGAACACTGAAGCTTTCTTT. Its translation: CASSPSGQPNTEAFF.